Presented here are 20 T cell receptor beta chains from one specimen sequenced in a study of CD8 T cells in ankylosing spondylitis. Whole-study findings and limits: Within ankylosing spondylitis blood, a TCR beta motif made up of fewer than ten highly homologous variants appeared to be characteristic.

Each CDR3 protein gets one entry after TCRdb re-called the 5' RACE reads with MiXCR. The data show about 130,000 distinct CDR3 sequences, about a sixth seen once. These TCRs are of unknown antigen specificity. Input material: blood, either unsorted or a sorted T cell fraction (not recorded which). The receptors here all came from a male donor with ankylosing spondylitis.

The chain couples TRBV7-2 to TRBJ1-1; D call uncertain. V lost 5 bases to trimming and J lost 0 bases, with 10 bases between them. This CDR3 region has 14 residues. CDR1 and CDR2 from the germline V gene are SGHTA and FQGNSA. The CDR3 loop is CASSPILVNTEAFF. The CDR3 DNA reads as TGTGCCAGCAGCCCCATCCTGGTGAACACTGAAGCTTTCTTT. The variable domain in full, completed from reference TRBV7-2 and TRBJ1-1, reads GAGVSQSPSNKVTEKGKDVELRCDPISGHTALYWYRQSLGQGLEFLIYFQGNSAPDKSGLPSDRFSAERTGGSVSTLTIQRTQQEDSAVYLCASSPILVNTEAFFGQGTRLTVV.

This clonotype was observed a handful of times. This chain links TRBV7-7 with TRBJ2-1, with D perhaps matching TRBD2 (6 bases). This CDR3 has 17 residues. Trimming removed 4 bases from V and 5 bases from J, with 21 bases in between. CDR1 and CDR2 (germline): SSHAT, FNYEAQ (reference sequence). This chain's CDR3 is CASSSNPPGTGNNEQFF. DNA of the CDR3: TGTGCCAGCAGCTCAAACCCCCCAGGGACTGGTAACAATGAGCAGTTCTTC.

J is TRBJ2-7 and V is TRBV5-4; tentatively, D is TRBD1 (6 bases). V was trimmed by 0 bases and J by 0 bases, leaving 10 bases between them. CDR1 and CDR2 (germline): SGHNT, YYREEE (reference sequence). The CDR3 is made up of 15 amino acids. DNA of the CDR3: TGTGCCAGCAGCTTGGCACAGGGCTACTCCTACGAGCAGTACTTC. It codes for CASSLAQGYSYEQYF.

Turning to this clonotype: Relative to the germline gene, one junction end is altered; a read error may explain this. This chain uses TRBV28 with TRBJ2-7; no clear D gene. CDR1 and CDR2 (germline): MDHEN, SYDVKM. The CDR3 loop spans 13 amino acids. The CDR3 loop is CASSLGPYFELYF. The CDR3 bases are TGTGCCAGCAGTTTAGGCCCGTACTTCGAGCTGTACTTC.

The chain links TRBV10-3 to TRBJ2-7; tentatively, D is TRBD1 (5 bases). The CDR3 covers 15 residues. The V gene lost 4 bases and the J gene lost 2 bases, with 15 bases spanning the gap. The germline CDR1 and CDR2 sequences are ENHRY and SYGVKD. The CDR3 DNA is TGTGCCATCAGTGCCGGAAAGGGGCCAACCTACGAGCAGTACTTC. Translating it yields CAISAGKGPTYEQYF.

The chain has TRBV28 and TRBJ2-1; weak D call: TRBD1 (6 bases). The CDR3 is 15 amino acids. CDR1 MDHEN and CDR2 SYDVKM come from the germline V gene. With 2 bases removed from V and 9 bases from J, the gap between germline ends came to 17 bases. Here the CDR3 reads CASSLRQAPGGEQFF. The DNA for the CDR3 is TGTGCCAGCAGTTTACGACAGGCCCCCGGCGGTGAGCAGTTCTTC.

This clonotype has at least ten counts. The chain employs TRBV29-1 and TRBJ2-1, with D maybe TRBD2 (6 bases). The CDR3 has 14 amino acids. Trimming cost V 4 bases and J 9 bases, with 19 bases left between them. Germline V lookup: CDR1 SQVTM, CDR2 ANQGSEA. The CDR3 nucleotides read TGCAGCGTTGGGGGGGTAGCGAGGGGTATTGAGCAGTTCTTC. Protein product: CSVGGVARGIEQFF.

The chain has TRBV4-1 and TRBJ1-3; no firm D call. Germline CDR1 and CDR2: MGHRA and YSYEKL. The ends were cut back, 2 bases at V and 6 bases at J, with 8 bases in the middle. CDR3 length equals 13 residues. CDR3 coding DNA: TGCGCCAGCAGCCAAACGGGAGAAAACACCATATATTTT. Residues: CASSQTGENTIYF.

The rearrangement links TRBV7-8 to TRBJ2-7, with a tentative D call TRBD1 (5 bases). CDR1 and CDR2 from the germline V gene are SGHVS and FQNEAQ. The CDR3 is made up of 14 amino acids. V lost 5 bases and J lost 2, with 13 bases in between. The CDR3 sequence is CASSVHRTAYEQYF. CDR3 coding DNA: TGTGCCAGCAGCGTCCACAGGACCGCCTACGAGCAGTACTTC. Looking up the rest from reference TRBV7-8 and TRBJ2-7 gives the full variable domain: GAGVSQSPRYKVAKRGQDVALRCDPISGHVSLFWYQQALGQGPEFLTYFQNEAQLDKSGLPSDRFFAERPEGSVSTLKIQRTQQEDSAVYLCASSVHRTAYEQYFGPGTRLTVT.

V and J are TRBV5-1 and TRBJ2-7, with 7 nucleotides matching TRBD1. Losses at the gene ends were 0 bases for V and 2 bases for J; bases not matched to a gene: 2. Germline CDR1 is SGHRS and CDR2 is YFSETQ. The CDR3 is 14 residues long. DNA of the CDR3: TGCGCCAGCAGCTTGGGAGACAGGGCCTACGAGCAGTACTTC. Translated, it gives CASSLGDRAYEQYF.

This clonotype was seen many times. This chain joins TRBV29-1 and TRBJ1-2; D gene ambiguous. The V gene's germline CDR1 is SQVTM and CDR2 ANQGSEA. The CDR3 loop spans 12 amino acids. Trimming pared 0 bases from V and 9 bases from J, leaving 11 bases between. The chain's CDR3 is CSVEDRRVRYTF. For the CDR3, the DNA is TGCAGCGTTGAAGATCGGAGGGTTCGCTACACCTTC.

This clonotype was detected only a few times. Here the CDR3 DNA reads TGCAGTGCTAGAATCTTCGACCCCACAGAGAAGAATAACTATGGCTACACCTTC. This encodes CSARIFDPTEKNNYGYTF. This chain connects TRBV20-1 to TRBJ1-2; D not certain. Per germline, CDR1 DFQATT and CDR2 SNEGSKA (reference sequence). This CDR3 has 18 amino acids. V dropped 2 bases and J dropped 1 base, with 23 bases sitting between them.

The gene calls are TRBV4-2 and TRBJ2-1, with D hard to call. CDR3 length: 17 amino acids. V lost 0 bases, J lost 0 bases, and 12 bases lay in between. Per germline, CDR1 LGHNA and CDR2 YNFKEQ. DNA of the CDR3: TGTGCCAGCAGCCAAGAAGTGGGTGTTAGCTCCTACAATGAGCAGTTCTTC. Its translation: CASSQEVGVSSYNEQFF.

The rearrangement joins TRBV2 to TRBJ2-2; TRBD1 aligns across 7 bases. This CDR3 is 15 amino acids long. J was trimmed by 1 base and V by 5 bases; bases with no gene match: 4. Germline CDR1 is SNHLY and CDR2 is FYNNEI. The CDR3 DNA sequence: TGTGCCAGCAGTCCGGGACAGCTGAACACCGGGGAGCTGTTTTTT. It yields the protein CASSPGQLNTGELFF.

CDR3: CAWSDGQGPETQYF. DNA for the CDR3: TGTGCCTGGAGTGATGGACAGGGGCCGGAGACCCAGTACTTC. This chain links TRBV30 with TRBJ2-5; TRBD1 matches 9 bases. J lost 5 bases, V lost 1 base, and 5 bases had no gene match. Germline loops: CDR1 GTSNPN, CDR2 SVGIG (reference sequence). This CDR3 has 14 amino acids.

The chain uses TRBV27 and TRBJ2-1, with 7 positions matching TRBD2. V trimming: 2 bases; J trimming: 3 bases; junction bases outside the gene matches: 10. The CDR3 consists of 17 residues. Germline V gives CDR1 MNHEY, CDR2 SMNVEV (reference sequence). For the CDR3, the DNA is TGTGCCAGCAGTTTAAGTGGGTGGACTAGGTACTACAATGAGCAGTTCTTC. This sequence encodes CASSLSGWTRYYNEQFF.

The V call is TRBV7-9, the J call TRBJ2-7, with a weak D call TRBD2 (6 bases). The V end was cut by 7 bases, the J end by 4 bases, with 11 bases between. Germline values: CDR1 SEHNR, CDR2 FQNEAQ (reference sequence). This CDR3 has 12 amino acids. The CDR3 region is CASTSRGYEQYF. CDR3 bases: TGTGCCAGCACGTCCCGGGGGTACGAGCAGTACTTC. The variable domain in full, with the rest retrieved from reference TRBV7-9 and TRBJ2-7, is DTGVSQNPRHKITKRGQNVTFRCDPISEHNRLYWYRQTLGQGPEFLTYFQNEAQLEKSRLLSDRFSAERPKGSFSTLEIQRTEQGDSAMYLCASTSRGYEQYFGPGTRLTVT.

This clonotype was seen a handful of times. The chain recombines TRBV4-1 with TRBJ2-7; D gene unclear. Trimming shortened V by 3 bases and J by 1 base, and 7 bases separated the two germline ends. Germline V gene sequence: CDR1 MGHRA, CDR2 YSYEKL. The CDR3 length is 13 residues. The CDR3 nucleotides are TGCGCCAGCAGCCAGGGCTTTTCCTACGAGCAGTACTTC. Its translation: CASSQGFSYEQYF.

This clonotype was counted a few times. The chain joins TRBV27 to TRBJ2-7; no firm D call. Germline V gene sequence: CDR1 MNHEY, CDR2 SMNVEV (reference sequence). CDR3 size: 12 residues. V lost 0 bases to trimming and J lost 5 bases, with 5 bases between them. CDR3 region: CASSLSGHEQYF. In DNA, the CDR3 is TGTGCCAGCAGTTTATCCGGGCACGAGCAGTACTTC.

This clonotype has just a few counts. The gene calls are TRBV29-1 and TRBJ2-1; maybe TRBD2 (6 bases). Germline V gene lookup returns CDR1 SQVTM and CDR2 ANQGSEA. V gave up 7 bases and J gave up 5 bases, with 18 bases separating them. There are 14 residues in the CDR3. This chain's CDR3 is CSGISARGNNEQFF. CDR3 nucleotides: TGCAGCGGAATATCGGCTCGGGGGAACAATGAGCAGTTCTTC.